The entry below describes one TCR beta chain. Its cognate antigen is unknown. This specimen belongs to a study of cytomegalovirus exposure and HLA in healthy donors. Study conclusions and caveats: Researchers reported from a later analysis that most CMV-associated TCR beta chains appeared HLA-restricted. Researchers reportedly found TCR beta sequences accurately predicted most subjects' HLA-A and HLA-B alleles. Later analysis found that TCR beta chains associated with HLA were more clonally expanded than other, equally common chains.

The CDR3 runs 19 residues. J gave up 0 bases and V 3 bases, and 8 bases lay outside the gene matches. A multiplex PCR was run with 60 Vbeta primers and 13 Jbeta primers. Original methodology: Unique TCR beta chains totaled some 81 million in a later count, with approximately 11 million of them shared. The repertoire was sequenced with immunoSEQ multiplex PCR; TCRdb's copy has only in-frame clones and lacks some. That table furnishes V, J and clone size, whereas the DNA furnished D and trimming. The data hold fewer than 200,000 clones, with 82% observed a single time. The V and J genes are TRBV23-1 and TRBJ2-6; 10 bases map to TRBD1. TRBV23-1 is an ORF; its function is uncertain. Sequenced input: PBMCs. This TCR was recovered from a girl aged 2 to 10 in good health and CMV-seropositive. CDR3 loop: CASSQPSGTGVSGANVLTF. In nucleotides, the CDR3 is TGCGCCAGCAGTCAGCCCTCCGGGACAGGGGTCTCTGGGGCCAACGTCCTGACTTTC.